Listed below are T cell receptor beta chains from one sample, sequenced in a study of T cell changes during pregnancy in multiple sclerosis. Profiling relied on immunoSEQ multiplex PCR, and the TCRdb table lists in-frame clones only, not all of them. Of about 39,000 clones in the sample, around 92% were seen once. This specimen consisted of CD8+ T cells from peripheral blood mononuclear cells, obtained before pregnancy. Source of these receptors: a female donor with multiple sclerosis, enrolled in a pregnancy study. The CDR3 runs from the conserved cysteine through the conserved F or W. A D gene is named only where the DNA matches it firmly. Clone size is stated in some rows and not others, as once, few, many or a class when expanded.

d_call j_call v_call clone_size cdr3_nt cdr3_aa
NA TRBJ2-6 TRBV7-9 NA TGTGCCAGCAGCCCCCCGGCAGGGTCCGGGGCCAACGTCCTGACTTTC CASSPPAGSGANVLTF
NA TRBJ1-4 TRBV27 NA TGTGCCAGCAGTTTGTATCGAACAGGGTCCGGGGAAAAACTGTTTTTT CASSLYRTGSGEKLFF
TRBD1 TRBJ2-1 TRBV2 NA TGTGCCAGCAGTACAGATCCGGGACAGGGGCGAAATGAGCAGTTCTTC CASSTDPGQGRNEQFF
NA TRBJ2-7 TRBV9 NA TGTGCCAGCAGCGTATATAGGAGCTCCTACGAGCAGTACTTC CASSVYRSSYEQYF
NA TRBJ1-1 TRBV6-1 NA TGTGCCAGCAGTGAGGAGGGAGAGGGCGGACGGGAAGCTTTCTTT CASSEEGEGGREAFF
NA TRBJ2-3 TRBV9 once TGTGCCAGCAGCGATAGCGGAGACCCCACAGATACGCAGTATTTT CASSDSGDPTDTQYF
NA TRBJ2-1 TRBV9 NA TGTGCCAGCAGCGTAGAAGGTAGCCTAGATGAGCAGTTCTTC CASSVEGSLDEQFF
TRBD2 TRBJ2-7 TRBV5-1 NA TGCGCCAGCGGACTAGCGGGGGGATCCTACGAGCAGTACTTC CASGLAGGSYEQYF
TRBD1 TRBJ2-7 TRBV30 NA TGTGCCTGGAGTTATCCGACCGGGACAGTTTACGAGCAGTACTTC CAWSYPTGTVYEQYF
NA TRBJ1-2 TRBV27 NA TGTGCCAGCAGTTTAAGTCCAGCCGGGAACTATGGCTACACCTTC CASSLSPAGNYGYTF
NA TRBJ1-4 TRBV2 NA TGTGCCAGCAGTGAAGGACAGAGAAATGAAAAACTGTTTTTT CASSEGQRNEKLFF
NA TRBJ2-1 TRBV7-3 NA TGTGCCAGCAGCCCGGCCGGACCGGCGAGGGATGAGCAGTTCTTC CASSPAGPARDEQFF
NA TRBJ2-6 TRBV5-1 NA TGCGCCAGCAGCTACCGAGACTTATCTGGGGCCAACGTCCTGACTTTC CASSYRDLSGANVLTF
TRBD2 TRBJ2-2 TRBV25-1 NA TGTGCCAGCAGGGGACTAGCGGTAAACACCGGGGAGCTGTTTTTT CASRGLAVNTGELFF
NA TRBJ1-1 TRBV29-1 NA TGCAGCGTGGGGCGGGGGGTGATGAACACTGAAGCTTTCTTT CSVGRGVMNTEAFF
NA TRBJ2-7 TRBV9 NA TGTGCCAGCAGCGTAGGATCCAGTGAGCAGTACTTC CASSVGSSEQYF
TRBD1 TRBJ2-2 TRBV30 NA TGTGCCTGGAGTGGTAGGGGGCAAGGCACCGGGGAGCTGTTTTTT CAWSGRGQGTGELFF
NA TRBJ1-1 TRBV6-1 NA TGTGCCAGCAGTGAATGGGGGGTGGTTGAAGCTTTCTTT CASSEWGVVEAFF
NA TRBJ1-2 TRBV6-6 NA TGTGCCAGCAGTTACTCGAGTTGGGAGGGTGATGGCTACACCTTC CASSYSSWEGDGYTF
NA TRBJ1-2 TRBV9 NA TGTGCCAGCAGCGTAGAAGGGGCTGGCTACACCTTC CASSVEGAGYTF
TRBD1 TRBJ1-2 TRBV7-9 NA TGTGCCAGCAGCTTAGAGACAGGGGGGTACTATGGCTACACCTTC CASSLETGGYYGYTF
NA TRBJ1-2 TRBV13 NA TGTGCCAGCAGCCTCAATGAGCACACCTTC CASSLNEHTF
NA TRBJ1-5 TRBV27 few TGTGCCAGCAGCCTTGGACAATTCCAGCCCCAGCATTTT CASSLGQFQPQHF
TRBD2 TRBJ2-1 TRBV2 NA TGTGCCAGGACCCCCCCTTTAACTAGCGGGCCTTACAATGAGCAGTTCTTC CARTPPLTSGPYNEQFF
TRBD1 TRBJ2-2 TRBV15 NA TGTGCCACCAGCAGGGACAGGGGAACCGGGGAGCTGTTTTTT CATSRDRGTGELFF
NA TRBJ2-7 TRBV5-1 NA TGCGCCAGCAGCTCCGGCGGGTTACCAACCCGCACATCCTACGAGCAGTACTTC CASSSGGLPTRTSYEQYF
NA TRBJ2-1 TRBV7-9 NA TGTGCCAGCAGCCCCCCCGGCGGCTTCTTCTACAATGAGCAGTTCTTC CASSPPGGFFYNEQFF
TRBD1 TRBJ1-1 TRBV5-5 NA TGTGCCAGCAGCTTAGGGACAGGGGGTACGGACACTGAAGCTTTCTTT CASSLGTGGTDTEAFF
NA TRBJ2-3 TRBV5-1 NA TGCGCCAGCAGCTTGTTCCGGGAGACAACCCCCGATACGCAGTATTTT CASSLFRETTPDTQYF
NA TRBJ2-2 TRBV5-1 NA TGCGCCAGCAGCGCGTCGGGGGAGCTGTTTTTT CASSASGELFF
NA TRBJ2-7 TRBV7-6 NA TGTGCCAGCGGCCCGGGGGGCAAACCTCCCTACGAGCAGTACTTC CASGPGGKPPYEQYF
NA TRBJ2-5 TRBV5-4 NA TGTGCCAGCAGCTTGGGCTGGGGAGGAGCACAAGAGACCCAGTACTTC CASSLGWGGAQETQYF
NA TRBJ1-2 TRBV7-9 NA TGTGCCAGCAGCTTAGATGGCGGGACGTATGGCTACACCTTC CASSLDGGTYGYTF
NA TRBJ1-2 TRBV29-1 once TGCAGCGTTGAAGGCAGGCTTGGCTACACCTTC CSVEGRLGYTF
TRBD1 TRBJ2-2 TRBV9 NA TGTGCCAGCAGCCCAAAACAGGGGGTCTTCGACGCCGGGGAGCTGTTTTTT CASSPKQGVFDAGELFF
NA TRBJ2-7 TRBV27 NA TGTGCCAGCCGCGGGACGGCCGGGTACGAGCAGTACTTC CASRGTAGYEQYF
NA TRBJ2-1 TRBV5-8 once TGTGCCAGCAGCTTGTTGGTTTCCGTTTTCTCTTTGAGCTACAATGAGCAGTTCTTC CASSLLVSVFSLSYNEQFF
NA TRBJ1-1 TRBV6-5 NA TGTGCCAGCAGTTTCAGTGAGGACACTGAAGCTTTCTTT CASSFSEDTEAFF
NA TRBJ1-2 TRBV16 NA TGTGCCAGCAGCCCCCCGCGGGCTAACTATGGCTACACCTTC CASSPPRANYGYTF
TRBD1 TRBJ1-1 TRBV28 once TGTGCCAGCAGTTCCCCCCGGACAGGGCACACTGAAGCTTTCTTT CASSSPRTGHTEAFF
NA TRBJ1-5 TRBV9 NA TGTGCCAGCAGCGTAGAGGCAGGGGGCAATCAGCCCCAGCATTTT CASSVEAGGNQPQHF
TRBD1 TRBJ1-1 TRBV19 NA TGTGCCAGTAGAGGTTGGACAGGGAACACTGAAGCTTTCTTT CASRGWTGNTEAFF
TRBD1 TRBJ1-2 TRBV28 NA TGTGCCAGCAGCGAACCGGACAGGGGGCATGGCTACACCTTC CASSEPDRGHGYTF
TRBD1 TRBJ2-1 TRBV9 NA TGTGCCAGCAGCCCTCGACAGGGGGCGGACAATGAGCAGTTCTTC CASSPRQGADNEQFF
NA TRBJ1-1 TRBV28 once TGTGCCAGCATTAGCAGGGGATACACTGAAGCTTTCTTT CASISRGYTEAFF
NA TRBJ1-6 TRBV19 NA TGTGCCAGTAGTGGGCGAAATTCACCCCTCCACTTT CASSGRNSPLHF
NA TRBJ1-4 TRBV7-9 NA TGTGCCAGCAGCACGACACAGGGAACTAATGAAAAACTGTTTTTT CASSTTQGTNEKLFF
NA TRBJ2-1 TRBV2 NA TGTGCCAGCAGTGAGGGGGGATATCAGTTCTTC CASSEGGYQFF
TRBD2 TRBJ2-1 TRBV6-6 NA TGTGCCAGCAGTTCTGGACTAGCCACAAACAATGAGCAGTTCTTC CASSSGLATNNEQFF
TRBD1 TRBJ2-5 TRBV27 once TGTGCCAGCAGCGCCAGGGGGCGCCTAGAGACCCAGTACTTC CASSARGRLETQYF
NA TRBJ2-2 TRBV9 many TGTGCCAGCAGCGTAGCGTACGGCACCGGGGAGCTGTTTTTT CASSVAYGTGELFF
TRBD2 TRBJ2-1 TRBV7-9 NA TGTGCCAGCAGCGCCCAAGCTAGCGGGAGTCCCTACAATGAGCAGTTCTTC CASSAQASGSPYNEQFF
NA TRBJ1-1 TRBV5-4 NA TGTGCCAGCCAACTAGGGCGGTCTGAAGCTTTCTTT CASQLGRSEAFF